These T cell receptor beta chains were read from a single sample in a study of T cell repertoires in cytomegalovirus infection. MiXCR, applied by TCRdb to the reads, yields one record per CDR3 protein. The sample includes a few hundred thousand distinct CDR3 sequences, about a sixth of them seen just once. The sequenced sample was PBMCs. The receptors stem from a human donor in good health (CMV status not recorded). Some clones in this sample may be carry-over from other donors' samples. Both conserved end residues are trimmed from each CDR3. Expanded clones get a size class; other rows say once, few or many, or leave the size out.

len	abundance	v_gene	j_gene	CDR3aa
13	.	TRBV6-2/TRBV6-3	TRBJ2-6	ASSQRDTGANVLT
12	.	TRBV12-3/TRBV12-4	TRBJ1-5	ASSLWLSNQPQH
10	.	TRBV12-3/TRBV12-4	TRBJ2-1	ASSSWWNEQF
9	few	TRBV20-1	TRBJ2-3	SARAVDTQY
10	.	TRBV12-3/TRBV12-4	TRBJ2-1	ASILEGYEQF
17	many	TRBV11-2	TRBJ1-6	ASSLRDRVGAGYNSPLH
10	.	TRBV18	TRBJ2-1	ASSPSSGEQF
14	.	TRBV6-5	TRBJ2-7	ASSHEDGTSPHEQY
13	many	TRBV7-2	TRBJ1-1	ASSSRQGARTEAF
13	few	TRBV5-1	TRBJ2-1	ASGGATSGYNEQF
15	many	TRBV7-2	TRBJ1-6	ASSLDGAGAGGSPLH
11	.	TRBV20-1	TRBJ1-4	SARTPQTEKLF
8	.	TRBV6-2/TRBV6-3	TRBJ2-5	ASKRETQY
13	many	TRBV7-2	TRBJ2-1	ASSLGALSYNEQF
12	many	TRBV7-7	TRBJ2-1	ASSRSRGGTEQF
12	.	TRBV5-5	TRBJ2-1	ASSPEAYNNEQF
13	.	TRBV19	TRBJ2-3	ASSTTGGDPDTQY
11	few	TRBV12-3/TRBV12-4	TRBJ2-3	ASSLDILDTQY
11	.	TRBV19	TRBJ2-1	ASSLGLFDEQF
10	few	TRBV29-1	TRBJ2-7	SVGGQSYEQY
15	.	TRBV7-9	TRBJ2-3	ASSSRRGGLWADTQY
16	.	TRBV6-2/TRBV6-3	TRBJ2-1	ASRLNPGLATPYNEQF
10	many	TRBV6-2/TRBV6-3	TRBJ2-5	ASSYSTLADV
14	many	TRBV7-8	TRBJ2-1	ASSATGTGGSYEQF
13	many	TRBV5-5	TRBJ2-5	ASSLASGSQETQY
12	many	TRBV7-2	TRBJ1-1	ASSLEGWDTEAF
11	.	TRBV12-5	TRBJ2-2	ASGFTSPGELF
16	many	TRBV7-6	TRBJ1-6	ASSLEGWGLLNNSPLH
12	.	TRBV12-5	TRBJ2-7	ASGLFGQHYEQY
19	.	TRBV7-6	TRBJ2-1	ASRTRSLRTWDYEEYNEQF
13	.	TRBV7-7	TRBJ2-5	ASNEGGLAGETQY
16	few	TRBV18	TRBJ2-1	ASSPEAMRAGTYNEQF
14	.	TRBV27	TRBJ1-2	ASSLGRTGWPYGYT
12	.	TRBV15	TRBJ1-1	ATSRDRANTEAF